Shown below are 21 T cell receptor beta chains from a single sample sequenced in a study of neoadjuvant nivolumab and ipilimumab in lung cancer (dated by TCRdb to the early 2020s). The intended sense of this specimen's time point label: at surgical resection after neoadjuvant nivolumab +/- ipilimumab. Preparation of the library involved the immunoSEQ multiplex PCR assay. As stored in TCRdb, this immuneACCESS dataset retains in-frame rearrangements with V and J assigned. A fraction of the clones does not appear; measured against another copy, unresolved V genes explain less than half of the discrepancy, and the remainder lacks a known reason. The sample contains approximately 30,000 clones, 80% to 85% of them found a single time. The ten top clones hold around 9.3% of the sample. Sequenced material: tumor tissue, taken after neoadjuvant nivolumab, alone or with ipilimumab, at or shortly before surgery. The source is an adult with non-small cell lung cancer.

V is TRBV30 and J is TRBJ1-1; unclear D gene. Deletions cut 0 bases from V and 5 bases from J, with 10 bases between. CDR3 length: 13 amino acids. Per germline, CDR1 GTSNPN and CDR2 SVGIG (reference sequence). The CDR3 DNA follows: TGTGCCTGGAGTGTAGGTGGGAGGACTGAAGCTTTCTTT. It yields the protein CAWSVGGRTEAFF.

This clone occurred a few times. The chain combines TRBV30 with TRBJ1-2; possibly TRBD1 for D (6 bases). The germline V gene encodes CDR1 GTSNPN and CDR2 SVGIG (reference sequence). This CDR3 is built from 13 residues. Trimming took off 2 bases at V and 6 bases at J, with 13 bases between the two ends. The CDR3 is CAWSWDTTDGYTF. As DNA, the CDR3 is TGTGCCTGGAGTTGGGACACTACTGATGGCTACACCTTC.

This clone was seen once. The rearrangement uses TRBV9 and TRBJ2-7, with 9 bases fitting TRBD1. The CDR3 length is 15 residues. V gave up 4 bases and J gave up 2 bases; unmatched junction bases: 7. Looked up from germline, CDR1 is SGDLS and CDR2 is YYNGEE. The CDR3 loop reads CASSPRTGEPYEQYF. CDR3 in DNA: TGTGCCAGCAGCCCCCGGACAGGGGAACCCTACGAGCAGTACTTC. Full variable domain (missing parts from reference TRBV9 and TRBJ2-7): DSGVTQTPKHLITATGQRVTLRCSPRSGDLSVYWYQQSLDQGLQFLIQYYNGEERAKGNILERFSAQQFPDLHSELNLSSLELGDSALYFCASSPRTGEPYEQYFGPGTRLTVT.

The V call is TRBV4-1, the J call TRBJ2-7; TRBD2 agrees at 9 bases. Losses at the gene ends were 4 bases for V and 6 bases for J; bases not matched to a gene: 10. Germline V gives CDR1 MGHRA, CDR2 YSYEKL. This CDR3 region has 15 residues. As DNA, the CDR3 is TGCGCCAGCAGCCTATCTCCGGGACTAGCCCCCGAGCAGTACTTC. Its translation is CASSLSPGLAPEQYF.

The DNA of the CDR3 is TGTGCCTGGAGTGTTGGACAAGGTTGGAAAGAAAAACTGTTTTTT. It translates to CAWSVGQGWKEKLFF. The chain has TRBV30 and TRBJ1-4; D is perhaps TRBD1 (5 bases). CDR3 length equals 15 residues. V gave up 0 bases and J gave up 8 bases, with 16 bases separating them. Germline-derived CDR1 and CDR2 are GTSNPN and SVGIG (reference sequence). Looking up the rest from reference TRBV30 and TRBJ1-4 gives the full variable domain: SQTIHQWPATLVQPVGSPLSLECTVEGTSNPNLYWYRQAAGRGLQLLFYSVGIGQISSEVPQNLSASRPQDRQFILSSKKLLLSDSGFYLCAWSVGQGWKEKLFFGSGTQLSVL.

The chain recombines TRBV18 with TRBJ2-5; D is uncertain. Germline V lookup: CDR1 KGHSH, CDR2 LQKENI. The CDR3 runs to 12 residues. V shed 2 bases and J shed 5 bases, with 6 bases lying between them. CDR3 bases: TGTGCCAGCTCACCATTAGGGGAGACCCAGTACTTC. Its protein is CASSPLGETQYF.

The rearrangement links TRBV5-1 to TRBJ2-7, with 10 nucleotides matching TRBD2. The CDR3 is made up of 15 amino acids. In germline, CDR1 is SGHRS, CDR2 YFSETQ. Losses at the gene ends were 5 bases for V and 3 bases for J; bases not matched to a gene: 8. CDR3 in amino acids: CASRTSSGSLYEQYF. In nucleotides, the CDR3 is TGCGCCAGCAGGACGTCTAGCGGGAGCCTCTACGAGCAGTACTTC.

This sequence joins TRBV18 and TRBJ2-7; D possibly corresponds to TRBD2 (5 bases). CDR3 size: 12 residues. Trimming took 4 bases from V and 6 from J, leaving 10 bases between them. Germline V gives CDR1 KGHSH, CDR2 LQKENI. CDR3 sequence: CASSHEGGEQYF. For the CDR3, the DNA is TGTGCCAGCTCACATGAGGGTGGCGAGCAGTACTTC.

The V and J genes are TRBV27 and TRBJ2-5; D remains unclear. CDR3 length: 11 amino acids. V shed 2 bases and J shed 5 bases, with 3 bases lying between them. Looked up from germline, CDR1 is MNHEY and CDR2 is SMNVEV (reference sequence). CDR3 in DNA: TGTGCCAGCAGTTTAGGGGAGACCCAGTACTTC. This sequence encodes CASSLGETQYF.

CDR3: CASSDGVWYGYTF. The DNA of the CDR3 is TGTGCCAGCAGTGATGGTGTGTGGTATGGCTACACCTTC. This chain connects TRBV2 to TRBJ1-2; no clear D. The CDR3 is 13 residues long. V lost 3 bases and J lost 5, with 10 bases in between. The V gene's germline CDR1 is SNHLY and CDR2 FYNNEI.

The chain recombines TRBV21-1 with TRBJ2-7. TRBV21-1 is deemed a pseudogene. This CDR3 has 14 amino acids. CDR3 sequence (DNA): TGTGCCAGCAGCAAGAGCCGGGCACGCTACGAGCAGTACTTC. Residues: CASSKSRARYEQYF.

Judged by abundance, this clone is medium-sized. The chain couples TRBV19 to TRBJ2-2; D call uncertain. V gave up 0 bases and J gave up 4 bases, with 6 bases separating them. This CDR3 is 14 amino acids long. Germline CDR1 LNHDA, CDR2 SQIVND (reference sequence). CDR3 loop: CASSIDVSTGELFF. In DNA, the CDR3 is TGTGCCAGTAGTATAGACGTCAGCACCGGGGAGCTGTTTTTT.

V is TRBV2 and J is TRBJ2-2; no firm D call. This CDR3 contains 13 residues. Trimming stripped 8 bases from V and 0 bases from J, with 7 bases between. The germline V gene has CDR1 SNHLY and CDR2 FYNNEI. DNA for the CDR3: TGTGCCAGCGACGGATCGAACACCGGGGAGCTGTTTTTT. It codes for CASDGSNTGELFF.

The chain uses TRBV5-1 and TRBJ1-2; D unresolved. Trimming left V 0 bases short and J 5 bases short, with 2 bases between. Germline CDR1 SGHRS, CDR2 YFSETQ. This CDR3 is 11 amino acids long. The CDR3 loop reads CASSLGYGYTF. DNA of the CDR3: TGCGCCAGCAGCTTGGGTTATGGCTACACCTTC.

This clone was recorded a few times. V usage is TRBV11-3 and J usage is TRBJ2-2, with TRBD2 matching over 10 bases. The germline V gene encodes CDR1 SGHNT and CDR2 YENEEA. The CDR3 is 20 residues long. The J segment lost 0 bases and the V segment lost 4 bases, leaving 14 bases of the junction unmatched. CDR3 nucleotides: TGTGCCAGCAGCTCAGCTTCTATGGAAGCGGGAGGGCCGAACACCGGGGAGCTGTTTTTT. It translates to CASSSASMEAGGPNTGELFF. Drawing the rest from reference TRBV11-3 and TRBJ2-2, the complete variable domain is EAGVVQSPRYKIIEKKQPVAFWCNPISGHNTLYWYLQNLGQGPELLIRYENEEAVDDSQLPKDRFSAERLKGVDSTLKIQPAELGDSAVYLCASSSASMEAGGPNTGELFFGEGSRLTVL.

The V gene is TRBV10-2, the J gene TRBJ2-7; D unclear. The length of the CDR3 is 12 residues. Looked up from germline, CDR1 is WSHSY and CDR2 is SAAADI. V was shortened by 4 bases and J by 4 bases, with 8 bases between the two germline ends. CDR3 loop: CASSASQYEQYF. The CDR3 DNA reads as TGCGCCAGCAGTGCCTCCCAGTACGAGCAGTACTTC.

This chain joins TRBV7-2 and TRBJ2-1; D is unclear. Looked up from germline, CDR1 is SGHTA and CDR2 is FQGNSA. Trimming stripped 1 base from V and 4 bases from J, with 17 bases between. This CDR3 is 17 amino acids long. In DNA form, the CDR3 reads TGTGCCAGCAGCTTAGTTGTCCGGCAGCTGATATACAATGAGCAGTTCTTC. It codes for CASSLVVRQLIYNEQFF.

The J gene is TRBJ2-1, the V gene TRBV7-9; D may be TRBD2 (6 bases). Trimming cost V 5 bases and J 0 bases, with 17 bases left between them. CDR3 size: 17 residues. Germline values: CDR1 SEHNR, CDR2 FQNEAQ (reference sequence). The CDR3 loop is CASSPEEGTSSYNEQFF. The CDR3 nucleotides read TGTGCCAGCAGCCCCGAGGAGGGGACGAGCTCCTACAATGAGCAGTTCTTC.

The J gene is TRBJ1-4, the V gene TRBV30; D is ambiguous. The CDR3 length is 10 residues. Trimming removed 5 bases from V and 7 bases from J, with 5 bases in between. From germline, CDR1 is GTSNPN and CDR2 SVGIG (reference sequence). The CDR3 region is CAWAGEKLFF. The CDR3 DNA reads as TGTGCCTGGGCGGGTGAAAAACTGTTTTTT.

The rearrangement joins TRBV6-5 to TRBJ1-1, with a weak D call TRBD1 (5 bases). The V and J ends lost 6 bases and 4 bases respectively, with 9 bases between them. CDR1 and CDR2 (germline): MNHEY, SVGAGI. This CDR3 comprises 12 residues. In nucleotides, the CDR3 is TGTGCCAGCAGCAAGGGGACCACTGAAGCTTTCTTT. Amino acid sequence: CASSKGTTEAFF.

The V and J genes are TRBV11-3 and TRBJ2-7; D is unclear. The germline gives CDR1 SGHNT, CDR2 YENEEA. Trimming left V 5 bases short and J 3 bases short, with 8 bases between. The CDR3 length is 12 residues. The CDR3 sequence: CASSATDYEQYF. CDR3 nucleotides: TGTGCCAGCAGCGCAACGGACTACGAGCAGTACTTC.